The sequence of this T cell receptor beta chain was determined in a study of regulatory T cells in long-lasting Graves disease. In regard to this clonotype: Its specificity is not known. A much larger clone is a single base away; this may be a read error.

Study observations and caveats: Persistent disease exhibited a predilection for TRBV28, TRBJ1-2 and TRBJ2-5.

Noted time point: newly diagnosed GD, antithyroid drugs for less than 3 months. Scientists built the TCR library using RNA that was extracted from PBMCs. Trimming stripped 3 bases from V and 8 bases from J, with 10 bases between. This CDR3 is built from 13 residues. Per germline, CDR1 MDHEN and CDR2 SYDVKM. CDR3 regions were amplified by Arm-PCR using iRepertoire HTBI primers to build TCR beta libraries. TCRdb passed the multiplex PCR reads through MiXCR, listing each CDR3 protein once. The sample includes about half a million distinct CDR3 sequences, about 11% seen only once; the top ten take almost 9%. This same sample was also part of a study on T cells in Graves' hyperthyroidism and ophthalmopathy. According to that study: Researchers report that a 13 V-J model separated ophthalmopathy from stable hyperthyroidism.

The gene calls are TRBV28 and TRBJ2-2; D not certain. The sequence was collected from a woman aged 25 to 45 with Graves disease. The sequencing used peripheral blood mononuclear cells (PBMCs), collected at new diagnosis, from a patient treated with antithyroid drugs. CDR3 loop: CASSLRWAGELFF. CDR3 DNA sequence: TGTGCCAGCAGTTTGCGGTGGGCGGGGGAGCTGTTTTTT. The full variable domain, completed using reference TRBV28 and TRBJ2-2, is DVKVTQSSRYLVKRTGEKVFLECVQDMDHENMFWYRQDPGLGLRLIYFSYDVKMKEKGDIPEGYSVSREKKERFSLILESASTNQTSMYLCASSLRWAGELFFGEGSRLTVL.